This entry lists 18 T cell receptor beta chains sequenced from one sample in a study of CD4 T cells in relation to SARS-CoV-2 and coronaviruses. The method was immunoSEQ multiplex PCR; TCRdb's version includes in-frame clones alone and lacks a portion of them. Here the sample spans 38,000 or so clones, approximately 80% being singletons. No cognate antigen is known for these TCRs. Sequencing was done on a sample of naive CD4+ T cells from PBMCs, cultured in vitro. Subset described: naive CD4+ T cells isolated by negative enrichment. The receptors come from an adult with COVID-19.

J is TRBJ1-1 and V is TRBV6-6; 7 bases are a match to TRBD1. Germline CDR1 MNHNY, CDR2 SVGAGI (reference sequence). The CDR3 runs 14 residues. V lost 0 bases and J lost 8; bases outside the gene matches: 6. The CDR3 nucleotides read TGTGCCAGCAGTTACTCGCAGGGGGAGGTGGAAGCTTTCTTT. It encodes CASSYSQGEVEAFF.

The chain uses TRBV6-2 or TRBV6-3 and TRBJ1-2, with D unclear. Trimming left V 4 bases short and J 4 bases short, with 7 bases between. The CDR3 runs to 12 residues. The V gene's germline CDR1 is MNHEY and CDR2 SVGEGT. CDR3 in DNA: TGTGCCAGCAGTTCCACAGCCTATGGCTACACCTTC. Protein: CASSSTAYGYTF.

V and J are TRBV12-3 or TRBV12-4 and TRBJ1-2; D is uncertain. V lost 4 bases, J lost 5 bases, and 8 bases lay in between. The CDR3 contains 12 residues. The CDR3 is CASSSLLYGYTF. DNA of the CDR3: TGTGCCAGCAGTTCGCTTCTATATGGCTACACCTTC.

This chain links TRBV2 with TRBJ2-5; no clear D gene. Trimming removed 4 bases from V and 5 bases from J, with 11 bases in between. The CDR3 is made up of 13 amino acids. Per the germline V gene, CDR1 is SNHLY and CDR2 is FYNNEI. Here the CDR3 DNA reads TGTGCCAGCAGTGCGGAGAAATCTGAGACCCAGTACTTC. Translating gives CASSAEKSETQYF.

V usage is TRBV30 and J usage is TRBJ2-2; 7 nucleotides line up with TRBD2. Trimming took 2 bases from V and 7 from J; bases not matched to a gene: 13. Germline CDR1 and CDR2: GTSNPN and SVGIG (reference sequence). The CDR3 is made up of 16 amino acids. In DNA form, the CDR3 reads TGTGCCTGGAGTCGTATTGCGGGAGATTATGTCGGGGAGCTGTTTTTT. This translates into CAWSRIAGDYVGELFF.

This rearrangement joins TRBV5-6 to TRBJ1-2; D call uncertain. CDR1 and CDR2 (germline): SGHDT, YYEEEE. V was cut by 0 bases and J by 4 bases, with 7 bases left in between. This CDR3 has 13 amino acids. The chain's CDR3 is CASSLVEVYGYTF. The CDR3 bases are TGTGCCAGCAGCTTGGTGGAAGTCTATGGCTACACCTTC.

This clone was counted a single time. This chain connects TRBV7-2 to TRBJ2-7, with 7 bases identical to TRBD2. The CDR3 has 18 residues. Per the germline V gene, CDR1 is SGHTA and CDR2 is FQGNSA. With 3 bases clipped from V and 3 bases from J, the junction kept 17 bases outside the gene matches. The CDR3 protein is CASSLISSGRRKIYEQYF. The CDR3 nucleotides read TGTGCCAGCAGCTTGATCAGTAGCGGGCGAAGGAAGATCTACGAGCAGTACTTC.

This clone appeared a few times. This sequence joins TRBV3-1 (or the pseudogene TRBV3-2) and TRBJ1-5; D unclear. CDR1 and CDR2 from the germline V gene are LGHDT and YNNKEL (reference sequence). V lost 1 base and J lost 9, with 10 bases in between. The CDR3 runs 13 residues. CDR3 bases: TGTGCCAGCAGCCAAGGGGTAAGAGGGCCCCAGCATTTT. Translated: CASSQGVRGPQHF.

The chain uses TRBV7-2 and TRBJ2-1, with 8 bases that match TRBD2. Germline values: CDR1 SGHTA, CDR2 FQGNSA. Unmatched junction bases numbered 6, after V lost 5 bases and J lost 3 bases. This CDR3 contains 15 residues. The CDR3 here is CASSKAGDIYNEQFF. The CDR3 region has the DNA TGTGCCAGCAGCAAAGCGGGAGATATCTACAATGAGCAGTTCTTC.

The chain combines TRBV27 with TRBJ2-7; 9 nucleotides match TRBD1. The V and J ends lost 2 bases and 5 bases, in that order; junction bases with no gene match: 16. The CDR3 covers 18 residues. Germline lookup yields CDR1 MNHEY and CDR2 SMNVEV (reference sequence). CDR3 sequence reads: CASSLGTGFSRPLNEQYF. The CDR3 DNA reads TGTGCCAGCAGTTTAGGGACAGGGTTTTCCAGACCCTTGAACGAGCAGTACTTC.

The genes are TRBV24-1 and TRBJ2-5; 11 positions match TRBD1. From germline, CDR1 is KGHDR and CDR2 SFDVKD. The V segment lost 4 bases and the J segment 5 bases; nucleotides outside the gene matches: 5. This CDR3 is built from 15 residues. This chain's CDR3 is CATSDPDRGLETQYF. CDR3 DNA: TGTGCCACCAGTGACCCGGACAGGGGGCTGGAGACCCAGTACTTC.

The chain employs TRBV5-1 and TRBJ1-5; D is undetermined. The germline CDR1 and CDR2 sequences are SGHRS and YFSETQ. Trimming shortened V by 0 bases and J by 4 bases, and 5 bases separated the two germline ends. This CDR3 is built from 13 residues. The CDR3 region has the DNA TGCGCCAGCAGCTTGGCGCAGAATCAGCCCCAGCATTTT. This codes for CASSLAQNQPQHF.

In its sample, this clone was seen once. The V gene is TRBV9, the J gene TRBJ2-1; D possibly corresponds to TRBD2 (6 bases). This CDR3 spans 15 amino acids. The V and J ends lost 2 bases and 7 bases respectively, with 16 bases between them. Germline CDR1 reads SGDLS; CDR2 reads YYNGEE. CDR3 region: CASSVGGKGRNEQFF. CDR3 coding DNA: TGTGCCAGCAGCGTTGGGGGGAAGGGTCGAAATGAGCAGTTCTTC.

The rearrangement uses TRBV6-5 and TRBJ2-7; D uncertain. Germline-derived CDR1 and CDR2 are MNHEY and SVGAGI. The V end lost 0 bases, the J end lost 2 bases, and 5 bases lay between the germline ends. CDR3 size: 13 residues. CDR3 protein: CASSYSVAYEQYF. CDR3 DNA sequence: TGTGCCAGCAGTTACTCGGTTGCCTACGAGCAGTACTTC.

This clone was seen a few times. The V gene is TRBV25-1, the J gene TRBJ2-5; no firm D call. With 3 bases removed from V and 0 bases from J, the gap between germline ends came to 8 bases. Germline V gene lookup returns CDR1 MGHDK and CDR2 SYGVNS. This CDR3 comprises 14 residues. The CDR3: CASSESLYQETQYF. CDR3 DNA: TGTGCCAGCAGTGAGTCCTTGTACCAAGAGACCCAGTACTTC.

This chain links TRBV9 with TRBJ2-7, with D unclear. Germline CDR1 and CDR2: SGDLS and YYNGEE. The CDR3 runs to 14 residues. Trimming took off 0 bases at V and 0 bases at J, with 7 bases between the two ends. The CDR3, as DNA: TGTGCCAGCAGCGTAGGTGGAAGCTCCTACGAGCAGTACTTC. This gives the protein CASSVGGSSYEQYF.

V is TRBV7-3 and J is TRBJ1-6; D ambiguous. CDR3 length: 14 amino acids. Deletions cut 5 bases from V and 8 bases from J, with 13 bases between. Germline V gene data show CDR1 as SGHTA and CDR2 as FQGTGA. The CDR3: CASSNGVADSPLHF. The CDR3 region has the DNA TGTGCCAGCAGCAACGGGGTCGCGGATTCACCCCTCCACTTT.

The chain joins TRBV5-1 to TRBJ2-7; D unclear. The CDR3 extends over 15 amino acids. From germline, CDR1 is SGHRS and CDR2 YFSETQ. Deletions cut 0 bases from V and 4 bases from J, with 14 bases between. As DNA, the CDR3 is TGCGCCAGCAGCTTGGGACCCGGTATCTCGTACGAGCAGTACTTC. It codes for CASSLGPGISYEQYF. Using reference TRBV5-1 and TRBJ2-7 for the parts outside the CDR3, the full variable domain is KAGVTQTPRYLIKTRGQQVTLSCSPISGHRSVSWYQQTPGQGLQFLFEYFSETQRNKGNFPGRFSGRQFSNSRSEMNVSTLELGDSALYLCASSLGPGISYEQYFGPGTRLTVT.